These 27 T cell receptor beta chains were all obtained from the same sample, sequenced in a study of beta chain features in type 1 diabetes. Since all of the isolated RNA was reverse transcribed, expressed TCRB transcripts were what got sequenced. Clones were read by immunoSEQ multiplex PCR, and TCRdb kept only the in-frame ones, dropping some. The sample holds 120,000 to 150,000 clones, 6.9% seen once. Source material: central memory CD4+ T cells from blood. The receptor source for this set is a woman aged 25 to 39 in good health.

The rearrangement joins TRBV7-2 to TRBJ2-3; 11 bases are a match to TRBD2. Germline assignment: CDR1 SGHTA and CDR2 FQGNSA. The length of the CDR3 is 18 residues. The V segment lost 5 bases and the J segment 5 bases; nucleotides outside the gene matches: 15. The CDR3 region has the DNA TGTGCCAGCAGCACCCGAGGCCTAGCGGGAGGATTGGTAGATACGCAGTATTTT. It codes for CASSTRGLAGGLVDTQYF. The variable domain in full, with the rest retrieved from reference TRBV7-2 and TRBJ2-3, is GAGVSQSPSNKVTEKGKDVELRCDPISGHTALYWYRQSLGQGLEFLIYFQGNSAPDKSGLPSDRFSAERTGGSVSTLTIQRTQQEDSAVYLCASSTRGLAGGLVDTQYFGPGTRLTVL.

Only a few counts were recorded for this clone. The J gene is TRBJ2-3, the V gene TRBV21-1; the DNA was not used to check the table's D call, TRBD2. TRBV21-1 is listed as a pseudogene. The CDR3 is 16 residues long. The CDR3 DNA reads TGTGCCAGCAGCAATTTCGGACTAGCGGGGCAGGATACGCAGTATTTT. Amino acid sequence: CASSNFGLAGQDTQYF.

CDR3 in DNA: TGTGCCAGCAGTTATGGGGGAGCGGGAGTCCAGTACAATGAGCAGTTCTTC. This codes for CASSYGGAGVQYNEQFF. This sequence joins TRBV28 and TRBJ2-1, with 8 bases fitting TRBD2. Germline V lookup: CDR1 MDHEN, CDR2 SYDVKM. Trimming at V came to 4 bases and at J to 4 bases, leaving 12 bases not matched to a gene. The CDR3 has 17 amino acids.

V usage is TRBV9 and J usage is TRBJ1-2; the D is unclear. The CDR3 covers 13 residues. CDR1 and CDR2 (germline): SGDLS, YYNGEE. V dropped 0 bases and J dropped 4 bases, with 7 bases sitting between them. As DNA, the CDR3 is TGTGCCAGCAGCGTAGGGGAGGGCTATGGCTACACCTTC. It codes for CASSVGEGYGYTF.

This clone was counted between two and nine times. The V call is TRBV2, the J call TRBJ2-3, with 9 bases that match TRBD1. This CDR3 region has 15 residues. CDR1 is SNHLY and CDR2 is FYNNEI in the germline V gene. J gave up 3 bases and V 5 bases, and 6 bases lay outside the gene matches. DNA for the CDR3: TGTGCCAGCAGTCCTGGGACAGGGACGACAGATACGCAGTATTTT. Protein product: CASSPGTGTTDTQYF.

The chain uses TRBV9 and TRBJ1-1; D perhaps matches TRBD1 (6 bases). Trimming removed 0 bases at V and 10 bases at J, with 13 bases between. The germline gives CDR1 SGDLS, CDR2 YYNGEE. The length of the CDR3 is 13 residues. The CDR3 DNA is TGTGCCAGCAGCGTAGTGGAAGGGGGTTTAGCTTTCTTT. This translates into CASSVVEGGLAFF.

The J gene is TRBJ1-4, the V gene TRBV4-2; 10 nucleotides agree with TRBD1. V lost 3 bases, J lost 8 bases, and 0 bases stayed unmatched. The CDR3 contains 13 residues. CDR1 and CDR2 (germline): LGHNA, YNFKEQ. CDR3 in amino acids: CASSQGQGEKLFF. CDR3 nucleotide sequence: TGTGCCAGCAGCCAGGGACAGGGGGAAAAACTGTTTTTT.

This clone turned up a few times. The gene calls are TRBV2 and TRBJ2-2; 7 positions agree with TRBD1. The ends lost 7 bases at V and 4 bases at J; junction bases unmatched: 3. This CDR3 comprises 13 residues. Germline CDR1 SNHLY, CDR2 FYNNEI. The CDR3 DNA is TGTGCCAGCAAGGGACAGACCACCGGGGAGCTGTTTTTT. Encoded protein: CASKGQTTGELFF.

The table lists this clone with a few counts. The genes are TRBV29-1 and TRBJ2-1; 9 bases are a match to TRBD2. The V and J ends lost 4 bases and 4 bases, in that order; junction bases with no gene match: 8. The CDR3 has 15 residues. Germline V CDR1 and CDR2: SQVTM, ANQGSEA. Here the CDR3 reads CSVGSSGVTYNEQFF. The CDR3 coding sequence is TGCAGCGTTGGGTCTAGCGGGGTCACGTACAATGAGCAGTTCTTC.

The CDR3 DNA reads TGCAGTGCTGACAGGGGATACGAGCAGTACTTC. Its protein is CSADRGYEQYF. The J gene is TRBJ2-7, the V gene TRBV20-1; 8 bases agree with TRBD1. CDR1 is DFQATT, CDR2 SNEGSKA, per germline (reference sequence). The trim removed 5 bases at V and 4 bases at J, leaving 1 base unmatched. There are 11 residues in the CDR3.

This chain links TRBV7-9 with TRBJ2-1; no clear D. Germline V lookup: CDR1 SEHNR, CDR2 FQNEAQ (reference sequence). This CDR3 has 12 amino acids. Trimming shortened V by 5 bases and J by 5 bases, and 7 bases separated the two germline ends. CDR3 region: CASSHPNNEQFF. The CDR3 bases are TGTGCCAGCAGCCATCCAAACAATGAGCAGTTCTTC. Full variable domain (remainder filled in from reference TRBV7-9 and TRBJ2-1): DTGVSQNPRHKITKRGQNVTFRCDPISEHNRLYWYRQTLGQGPEFLTYFQNEAQLEKSRLLSDRFSAERPKGSFSTLEIQRTEQGDSAMYLCASSHPNNEQFFGPGTRLTVL.

This clone has a handful of counts. This chain uses TRBV28 with TRBJ2-3; TRBD1 aligns across 7 bases. This CDR3 is 15 amino acids long. Trimming at V came to 4 bases and at J to 6 bases, leaving 10 bases not matched to a gene. Germline V gene sequence: CDR1 MDHEN, CDR2 SYDVKM. CDR3 protein: CASSSGTDEADTQYF. CDR3 nucleotides: TGTGCCAGCAGTTCAGGGACAGACGAAGCGGATACGCAGTATTTT.

The J gene is TRBJ1-3, the V gene TRBV28, with D perhaps TRBD1 (5 bases). Germline loops: CDR1 MDHEN, CDR2 SYDVKM. The CDR3 has 12 residues. The ends were cut back, 8 bases at V and 5 bases at J, with 10 bases in the middle. For the CDR3, the DNA is TGTGCCAGCGATGACAGCCGAAACACCATATATTTT. Amino acids: CASDDSRNTIYF.

There are a few counts of this clone. The chain combines TRBV13 with TRBJ2-1; 12 bases fit TRBD2. The CDR3 consists of 17 residues. CDR1 is PRHDT and CDR2 is FYEKMQ in the germline V gene (reference sequence). V shed 5 bases and J 7 bases; nucleotides not matched to a gene: 12. CDR3 in amino acids: CASSPPGLAGLGNEQFF. CDR3 in DNA: TGTGCCAGCAGCCCTCCCGGACTAGCGGGATTGGGAAATGAGCAGTTCTTC.

The sample holds many counts of this clone. The chain uses TRBV30 and TRBJ1-1; D is uncertain. V gave up 3 bases and J gave up 7 bases, with 15 bases separating them. This CDR3 contains 13 residues. Germline V CDR1 and CDR2: GTSNPN, SVGIG (reference sequence). The CDR3 is CAWRYGLRDEAFF. In DNA, the CDR3 is TGTGCCTGGAGATACGGGCTCCGGGATGAAGCTTTCTTT.

There are a few counts of this clone. The chain joins TRBV7-9 to TRBJ1-1; D call uncertain. Germline lookup yields CDR1 SEHNR and CDR2 FQNEAQ (reference sequence). V was pared by 5 bases and J by 1 base, with 8 bases between. The CDR3 runs to 13 residues. The CDR3 DNA reads TGTGCCAGCAGCCCCCCGGGGAACACTGAAGCTTTCTTT. It encodes CASSPPGNTEAFF. Complete variable domain (other parts from reference TRBV7-9 and TRBJ1-1): DTGVSQNPRHKITKRGQNVTFRCDPISEHNRLYWYRQTLGQGPEFLTYFQNEAQLEKSRLLSDRFSAERPKGSFSTLEIQRTEQGDSAMYLCASSPPGNTEAFFGQGTRLTVV.

This clone was detected only a few times. The chain couples TRBV6-6 to TRBJ2-2; TRBD2 matches at 9 bases. The CDR3 contains 16 residues. Per the germline V gene, CDR1 is MNHNY and CDR2 is SVGAGI (reference sequence). V was pared by 2 bases and J by 2 bases, with 3 bases of the junction left unmatched. For the CDR3, the DNA is TGTGCCAGCAGTTACAGCGGGGGGCCCAACACCGGGGAGCTGTTTTTT. It encodes CASSYSGGPNTGELFF.

This clone was found a few times. The V call is TRBV7-2, the J call TRBJ2-5; D is undetermined. Germline V gene data show CDR1 as SGHTA and CDR2 as FQGNSA. V lost 5 bases and J lost 1, with 14 bases in between. The CDR3 has 15 residues. The CDR3 region is CASSRGGTAQETQYF. The CDR3 DNA reads TGTGCCAGCAGCCGAGGTGGTACTGCCCAAGAGACCCAGTACTTC.

This clone was counted only a few times. This chain connects TRBV7-6 to TRBJ2-7; D uncertain. This CDR3 comprises 12 residues. The V gene's germline CDR1 is SGHVS and CDR2 FNYEAQ. Trimming removed 3 bases from V and 3 bases from J, with 6 bases in between. The CDR3 reads CASSLSNYEQYF. The CDR3 DNA sequence: TGTGCCAGCAGCTTGAGCAACTACGAGCAGTACTTC.

The chain has TRBV19 and TRBJ2-1; 8 positions agree with TRBD2. This CDR3 comprises 15 residues. Looked up from germline, CDR1 is LNHDA and CDR2 is SQIVND (reference sequence). V was pared by 4 bases and J by 10 bases, with 12 bases of the junction left unmatched. The CDR3 reads CASSTTSGHQREQFF. CDR3 DNA sequence: TGTGCCAGTAGTACAACTAGCGGTCATCAGCGGGAGCAGTTCTTC.

This clone was seen a few times. J is TRBJ2-1 and V is TRBV7-2; D gene uncertain. Germline CDR1 and CDR2: SGHTA and FQGNSA. CDR3 length equals 11 residues. With 2 bases removed from V and 10 bases from J, the gap between germline ends came to 6 bases. The CDR3, as DNA: TGTGCCAGCAGCTTAATGGCCGAGCAGTTCTTC. It is translated as CASSLMAEQFF.

This clone was picked up a small number of times. The V and J genes are TRBV7-2 and TRBJ1-1, with 9 bases matching TRBD1. With V trimmed by 1 base and J by 4 bases, 7 bases remained unmatched. CDR1 is SGHTA and CDR2 is FQGNSA in the germline V gene. This CDR3 contains 16 residues. CDR3 in DNA: TGTGCCAGCAGCTTAGGGGGACAGGGATTCTCCACTGAAGCTTTCTTT. Its protein is CASSLGGQGFSTEAFF.

The table lists this clone with a few counts. V and J are TRBV13 and TRBJ2-6; no reliable D call. Germline V gene sequence: CDR1 PRHDT, CDR2 FYEKMQ (reference sequence). The CDR3 loop spans 15 amino acids. V dropped 5 bases and J dropped 0 bases, with 8 bases sitting between them. The CDR3 sequence is CASSRQRSGANVLTF. CDR3 nucleotides: TGTGCCAGCAGCCGGCAGCGCTCTGGGGCCAACGTCCTGACTTTC.

This clone appeared a few times. J is TRBJ2-2 and V is TRBV14; D is unresolved. This CDR3 has 15 amino acids. Germline CDR1 and CDR2: SGHDN and FVKESK. V lost 6 bases and J lost 4, with 15 bases in between. In DNA form, the CDR3 reads TGTGCCAGCAGTCTCCAAGCTGGTCCCACCGGGGAGCTGTTTTTT. This gives the protein CASSLQAGPTGELFF.

There are a few counts of this clone. The chain is built from TRBV6-5 and TRBJ2-1; 13 positions match TRBD2. This CDR3 comprises 15 residues. The ends lost 7 bases at V and 5 bases at J; junction bases unmatched: 5. Looked up from germline, CDR1 is MNHEY and CDR2 is SVGAGI. The CDR3 is CASTIGTSGNNEQFF. As DNA, the CDR3 is TGTGCCAGCACTATCGGGACTAGCGGGAACAATGAGCAGTTCTTC.

The chain recombines TRBV9 with TRBJ1-2; a possible D gene is TRBD1 (6 bases). The V gene's germline CDR1 is SGDLS and CDR2 YYNGEE. Trimming removed 4 bases at V and 2 bases at J, with 15 bases between. The CDR3 runs to 15 residues. The CDR3, as DNA: TGTGCCAGCAGCCAAGGGGGACGACAGAACTATGGCTACACCTTC. Residues: CASSQGGRQNYGYTF.

This clone was observed a handful of times. The rearrangement joins TRBV7-6 to TRBJ2-7, with 8 bases aligning to TRBD2. The germline CDR1 and CDR2 sequences are SGHVS and FNYEAQ. V shed 6 bases, J shed 4 bases, and the junction held 5 bases outside the gene matches. The CDR3 sequence is 13 residues long. The CDR3 loop is CASRQSGSYEQYF. CDR3 sequence (DNA): TGTGCCAGCAGACAAAGCGGGAGTTACGAGCAGTACTTC.